The T cell receptor (beta chain) described here comes from a study of blood T cell repertoires in COVID-19. Study-level background: Acute and convalescent COVID-19 samples came from the United States, Italy and Spain. T cells, B-cell-depleted T cells, or PBMCs supplied cDNA or gDNA.

The germline V gene has CDR1 ENHRY and CDR2 SYGVKD. The ends were cut back, 4 bases at V and 4 bases at J, with 9 bases in the middle. The length of the CDR3 is 13 residues. Study processing details: Amplification of reference gene primers was used by the study to estimate nucleated cell counts. Assay: immunoSEQ multiplex PCR; the TCRdb copy retains only in-frame clones and omits some. V and J calls and clone size are those listed in that table; D and trimming were worked out from the DNA. This table holds over 150,000 clones, about 89% found once. The material sequenced was peripheral blood. The rearrangement uses TRBV10-3 and TRBJ2-3; a possible D gene is TRBD1 (5 bases). The clonotype originates from a man aged 50-59 years with acute or convalescent COVID-19. The CDR3 bases are TGTGCCATCAGTGGGCAGGGATCAGATACGCAGTATTTT. The encoded protein is CAISGQGSDTQYF.